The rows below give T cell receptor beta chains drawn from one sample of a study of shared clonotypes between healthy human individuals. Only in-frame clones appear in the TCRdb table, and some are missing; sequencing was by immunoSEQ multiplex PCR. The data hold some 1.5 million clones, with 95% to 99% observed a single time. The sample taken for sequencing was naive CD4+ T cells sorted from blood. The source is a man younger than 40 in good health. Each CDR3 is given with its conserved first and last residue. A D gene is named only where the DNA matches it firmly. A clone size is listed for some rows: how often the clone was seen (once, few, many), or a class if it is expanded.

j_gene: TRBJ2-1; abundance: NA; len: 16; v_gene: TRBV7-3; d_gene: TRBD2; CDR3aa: CASSSATGTNHNEQFF; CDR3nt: TGTGCCAGCAGCTCCGCGACCGGGACTAACCACAATGAGCAGTTCTTC
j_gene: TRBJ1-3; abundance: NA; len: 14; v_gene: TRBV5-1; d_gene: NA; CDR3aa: CASSPGSPGNTIYF; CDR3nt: TGCGCCAGCTCCCCGGGGTCCCCTGGAAACACCATATATTTT
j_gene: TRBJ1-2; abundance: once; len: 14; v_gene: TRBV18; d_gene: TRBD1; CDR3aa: CASSQTQGADGYTF; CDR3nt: TGTGCCAGCTCACAGACACAGGGGGCGGATGGCTACACCTTC
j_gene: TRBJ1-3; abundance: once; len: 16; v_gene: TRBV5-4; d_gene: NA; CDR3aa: CASRDGSGPPGNTIYF; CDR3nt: TGTGCCAGCAGGGATGGATCGGGTCCTCCTGGAAACACCATATATTTT
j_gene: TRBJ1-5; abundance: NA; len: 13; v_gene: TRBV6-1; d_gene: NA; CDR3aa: CASSELGREPQHF; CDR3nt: TGTGCCAGCAGTGAACTCGGACGCGAGCCCCAGCATTTT
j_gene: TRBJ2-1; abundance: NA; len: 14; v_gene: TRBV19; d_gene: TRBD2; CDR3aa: CASSRPTSVSEQFF; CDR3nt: TGTGCCAGTAGTCGCCCGACTAGCGTATCTGAGCAGTTCTTC
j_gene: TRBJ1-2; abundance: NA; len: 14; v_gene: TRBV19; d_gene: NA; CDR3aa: CASSISGQDYGYTF; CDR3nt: TGTGCCAGTAGTATCTCAGGCCAGGACTATGGCTACACCTTC
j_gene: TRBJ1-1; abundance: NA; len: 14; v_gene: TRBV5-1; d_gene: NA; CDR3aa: CASSQQVMNTEAFF; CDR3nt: TGCGCCAGCAGCCAGCAAGTCATGAACACTGAAGCTTTCTTT
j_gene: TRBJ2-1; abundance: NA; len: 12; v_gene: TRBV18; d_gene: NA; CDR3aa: CASSLPINEQFF; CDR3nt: TGTGCCAGCTCACTACCGATTAATGAGCAGTTCTTC
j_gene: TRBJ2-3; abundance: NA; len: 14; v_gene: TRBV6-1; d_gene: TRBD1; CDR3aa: CATNRDRGTDTQYF; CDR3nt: TGTGCCACCAACCGGGACAGGGGAACAGATACGCAGTATTTT
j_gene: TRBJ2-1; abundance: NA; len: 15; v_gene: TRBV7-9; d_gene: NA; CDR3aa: CASSSPKRDYNEQFF; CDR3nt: TGTGCCAGCAGCTCCCCTAAACGAGATTACAATGAGCAGTTCTTC
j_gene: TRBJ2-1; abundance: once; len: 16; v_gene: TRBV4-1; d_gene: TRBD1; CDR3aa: CASSQETGMTYNEQFF; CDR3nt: TGCGCCAGCAGCCAAGAGACAGGGATGACCTACAATGAGCAGTTCTTC
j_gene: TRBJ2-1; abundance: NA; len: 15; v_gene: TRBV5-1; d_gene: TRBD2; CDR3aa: CASRHASGGPNEQFF; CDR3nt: TGCGCCAGCAGGCACGCTAGCGGAGGGCCCAATGAGCAGTTCTTC
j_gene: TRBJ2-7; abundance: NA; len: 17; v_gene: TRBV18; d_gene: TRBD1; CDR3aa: CASSLKGQGANDYEQYF; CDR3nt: TGTGCCAGCTCACTCAAAGGACAGGGGGCGAATGACTACGAGCAGTACTTC
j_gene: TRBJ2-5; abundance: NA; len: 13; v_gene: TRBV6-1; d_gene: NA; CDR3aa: CASSERLGGPQYF; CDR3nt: TGTGCCAGCAGTGAAAGACTAGGGGGCCCCCAGTACTTC
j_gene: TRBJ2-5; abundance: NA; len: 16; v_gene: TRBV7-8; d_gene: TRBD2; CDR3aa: CASSPASGRAAETQYF; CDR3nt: TGTGCCAGCAGCCCGGCTAGCGGGAGGGCCGCAGAGACCCAGTACTTC
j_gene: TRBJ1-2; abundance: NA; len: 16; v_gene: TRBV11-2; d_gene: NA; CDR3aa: CASSLGHIGSQAGYTF; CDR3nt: TGTGCCAGCAGCTTAGGCCACATCGGGTCCCAAGCTGGCTACACCTTC
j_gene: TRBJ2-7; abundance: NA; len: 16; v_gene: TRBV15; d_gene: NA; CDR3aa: CATSRVEWGSVSSQYF; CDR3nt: TGTGCCACCAGCAGAGTGGAGTGGGGTAGCGTCTCTAGTCAGTACTTC
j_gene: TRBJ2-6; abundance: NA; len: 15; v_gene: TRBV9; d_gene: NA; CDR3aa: CASSVVDSGANVLTF; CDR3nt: TGTGCCAGCAGCGTAGTAGACTCTGGGGCCAACGTCCTGACTTTC
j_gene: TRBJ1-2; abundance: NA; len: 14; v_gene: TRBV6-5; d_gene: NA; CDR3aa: CASSYSTAGYGYTF; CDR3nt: TGTGCCAGCAGTTACTCGACAGCAGGCTATGGCTACACCTTC
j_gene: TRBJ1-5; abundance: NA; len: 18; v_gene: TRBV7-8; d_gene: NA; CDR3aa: CASTPLGGRGGGNQPQHF; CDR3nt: TGTGCCAGCACCCCCCTTGGTGGCAGGGGAGGTGGCAATCAGCCCCAGCATTTT
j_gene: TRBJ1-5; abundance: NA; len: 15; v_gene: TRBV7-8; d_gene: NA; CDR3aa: CASSPMGAMVQPQHF; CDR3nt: TGTGCCAGCAGCCCAATGGGGGCGATGGTTCAGCCCCAGCATTTT
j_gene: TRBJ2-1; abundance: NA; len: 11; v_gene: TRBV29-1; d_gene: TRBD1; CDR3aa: CSVYRGAEQFF; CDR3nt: TGCAGCGTCTACAGGGGCGCCGAGCAGTTCTTC
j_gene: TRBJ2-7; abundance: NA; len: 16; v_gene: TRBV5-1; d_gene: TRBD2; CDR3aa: CASSLASGRPGYEQYF; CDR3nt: TGCGCCAGCAGCCTGGCTAGCGGGAGGCCCGGCTACGAGCAGTACTTC
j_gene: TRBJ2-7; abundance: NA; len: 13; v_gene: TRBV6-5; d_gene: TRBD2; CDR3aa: CASSYGLVYEQYF; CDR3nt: TGTGCCAGCAGTTACGGACTAGTCTACGAGCAGTACTTC
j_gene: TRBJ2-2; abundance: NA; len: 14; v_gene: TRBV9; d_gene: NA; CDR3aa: CASSVAGGTGELFF; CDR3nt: TGTGCCAGCAGCGTAGCCGGGGGTACCGGGGAGCTGTTTTTT
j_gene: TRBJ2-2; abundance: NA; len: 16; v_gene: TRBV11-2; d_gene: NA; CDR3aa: CASSSGGNPNTGELFF; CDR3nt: TGTGCCAGCAGCTCCGGAGGGAACCCGAACACCGGGGAGCTGTTTTTT
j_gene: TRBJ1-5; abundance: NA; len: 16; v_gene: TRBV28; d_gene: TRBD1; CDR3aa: CASSVAGQGDNQPQHF; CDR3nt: TGTGCCAGCAGTGTCGCGGGACAGGGGGACAATCAGCCCCAGCATTTT
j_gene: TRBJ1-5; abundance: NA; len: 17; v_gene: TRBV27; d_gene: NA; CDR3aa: CASSLQGWAARDQPQHF; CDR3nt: TGTGCCAGCAGTTTACAGGGCTGGGCGGCGCGGGATCAGCCCCAGCATTTT
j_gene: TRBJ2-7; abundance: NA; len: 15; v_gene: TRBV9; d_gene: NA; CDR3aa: CASSVGSSTSYEQYF; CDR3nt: TGTGCCAGCAGCGTAGGGAGCAGTACCTCCTACGAGCAGTACTTC
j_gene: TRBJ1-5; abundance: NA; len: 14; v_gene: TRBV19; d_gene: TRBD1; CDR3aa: CASSQDRQSQPQHF; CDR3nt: TGTGCCAGTAGTCAGGACAGGCAAAGTCAGCCCCAGCATTTT
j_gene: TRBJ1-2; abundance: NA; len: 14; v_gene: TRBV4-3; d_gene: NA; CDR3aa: CASSQARTFYGYTF; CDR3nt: TGCGCCAGCAGCCAAGCGCGGACGTTCTATGGCTACACCTTC
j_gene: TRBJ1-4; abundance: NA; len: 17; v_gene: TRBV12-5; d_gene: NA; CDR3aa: CASGLLWTDPRQEKLFF; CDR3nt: TGTGCTAGTGGTTTGTTGTGGACGGACCCCAGGCAGGAAAAACTGTTTTTT
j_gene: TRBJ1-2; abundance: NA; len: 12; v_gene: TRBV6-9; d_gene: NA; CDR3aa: CASRQRFYGYTF; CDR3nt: TGTGCCAGCAGACAGCGGTTCTATGGCTACACCTTC
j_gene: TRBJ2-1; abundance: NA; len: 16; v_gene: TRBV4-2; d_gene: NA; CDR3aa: CASSQGRLVEINEQFF; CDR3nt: TGTGCCAGCAGCCAAGGGAGACTAGTTGAGATAAATGAGCAGTTCTTC
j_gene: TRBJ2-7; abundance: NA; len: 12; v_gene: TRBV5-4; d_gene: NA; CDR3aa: CAKKGSGYEQYF; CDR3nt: TGTGCTAAAAAGGGTAGCGGTTACGAGCAGTACTTC
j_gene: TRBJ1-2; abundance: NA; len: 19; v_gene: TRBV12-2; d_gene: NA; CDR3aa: CASRLALSPHPGQGYGYTF; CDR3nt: TGTGCAAGTCGCTTAGCGCTATCCCCTCATCCGGGACAGGGGTATGGCTACACCTTC
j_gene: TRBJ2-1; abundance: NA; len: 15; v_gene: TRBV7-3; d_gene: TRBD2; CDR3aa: CASSPSGGTYNEQFF; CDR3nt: TGTGCCAGCAGCCCCTCCGGGGGGACCTACAATGAGCAGTTCTTC
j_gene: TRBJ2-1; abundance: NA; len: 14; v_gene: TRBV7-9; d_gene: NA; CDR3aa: CASSLGTGRDEQFF; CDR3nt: TGTGCCAGCAGCTTAGGGACAGGGAGGGATGAGCAGTTCTTC
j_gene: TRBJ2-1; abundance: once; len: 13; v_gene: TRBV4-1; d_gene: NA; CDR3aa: CASRQTGYNEQFF; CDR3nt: TGCGCCAGCAGGCAGACAGGTTACAATGAGCAGTTCTTC
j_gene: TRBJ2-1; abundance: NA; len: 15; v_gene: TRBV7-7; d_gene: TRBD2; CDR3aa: CASSRGLAGNNEQFF; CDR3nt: TGTGCTAGCAGCCGGGGACTAGCGGGAAACAATGAGCAGTTCTTC
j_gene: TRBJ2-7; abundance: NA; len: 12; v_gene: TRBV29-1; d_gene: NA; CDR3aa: CSVPDGAHEQYF; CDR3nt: TGCAGCGTCCCAGACGGGGCCCACGAGCAGTACTTC
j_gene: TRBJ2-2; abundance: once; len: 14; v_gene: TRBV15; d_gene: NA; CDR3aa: CATSTPRGTGELFF; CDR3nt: TGTGCCACCAGCACCCCCCGGGGCACCGGGGAGCTGTTTTTT
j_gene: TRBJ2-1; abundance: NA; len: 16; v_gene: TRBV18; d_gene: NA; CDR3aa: CASSPLGLRTFNEQFF; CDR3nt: TGTGCCAGCTCACCCCTGGGACTCAGAACCTTCAATGAGCAGTTCTTC
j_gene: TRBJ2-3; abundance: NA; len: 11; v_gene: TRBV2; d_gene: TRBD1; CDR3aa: CASRTGATQYF; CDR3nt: TGTGCCAGCCGGACAGGGGCTACGCAGTATTTT
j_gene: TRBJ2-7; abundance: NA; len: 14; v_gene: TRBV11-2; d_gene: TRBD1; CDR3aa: CASSLARGRYEQYF; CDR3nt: TGTGCCAGCAGCTTAGCCAGGGGGCGCTACGAGCAGTACTTC
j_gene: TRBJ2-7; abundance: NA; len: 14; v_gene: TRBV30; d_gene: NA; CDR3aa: CAWSVGTSIYEQYF; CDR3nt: TGTGCCTGGAGCGTGGGGACTTCCATCTACGAGCAGTACTTC
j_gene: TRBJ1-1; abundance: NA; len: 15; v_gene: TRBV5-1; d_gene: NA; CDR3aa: CASSAGTSMNTEAFF; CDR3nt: TGCGCCAGCAGCGCCGGGACGTCCATGAACACTGAAGCTTTCTTT
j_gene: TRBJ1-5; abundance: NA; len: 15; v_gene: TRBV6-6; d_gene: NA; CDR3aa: CASSKPGRSNQPQHF; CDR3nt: TGTGCCAGCAGTAAACCGGGTAGGAGCAATCAGCCCCAGCATTTT
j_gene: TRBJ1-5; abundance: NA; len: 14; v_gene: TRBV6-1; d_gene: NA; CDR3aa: CASSENRGLQPQHF; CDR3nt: TGTGCCAGCAGTGAAAATCGGGGGCTCCAGCCCCAGCATTTT
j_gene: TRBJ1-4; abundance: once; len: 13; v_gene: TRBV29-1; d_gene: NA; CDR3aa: CSVEPGIGEKLFF; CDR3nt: TGCAGCGTTGAACCAGGGATTGGGGAAAAACTGTTTTTT
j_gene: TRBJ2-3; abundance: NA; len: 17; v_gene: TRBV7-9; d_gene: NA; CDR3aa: CAIPRGPGISSTDTQYF; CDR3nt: TGTGCCATCCCCCGAGGGCCAGGAATATCTAGCACAGATACGCAGTATTTT
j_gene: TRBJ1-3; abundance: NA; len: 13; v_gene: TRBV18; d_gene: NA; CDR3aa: CASSIPGHNTIYF; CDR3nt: TGTGCCAGCTCAATACCGGGACACAACACCATATATTTT
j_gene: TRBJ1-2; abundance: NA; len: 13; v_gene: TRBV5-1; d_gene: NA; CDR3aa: CASSLAGDSGYTF; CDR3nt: TGCGCCAGCAGCTTGGCAGGGGATAGCGGCTACACCTTC